Listed here are 13 T cell receptor beta chains from one sample, sequenced in a study of T cell responses to AZD1222 COVID-19 vaccine. The repertoire was sequenced with immunoSEQ multiplex PCR; TCRdb's copy has only in-frame clones and lacks some. In the table there are about 97,000 clones, approximately 90% of which are singletons. The input for sequencing was peripheral blood, taken on day 0 of AZD1222 vaccination. These receptors were taken from an adult in good health.

The V call is TRBV4-2, the J call TRBJ2-7, with D unresolved. Germline assignment: CDR1 LGHNA and CDR2 YNFKEQ. This CDR3 region has 15 residues. V was pared by 0 bases and J by 0 bases, with 9 bases between. CDR3 bases: TGTGCCAGCAGCCAAGAAAGTATCAGCTCCTACGAGCAGTACTTC. Residues: CASSQESISSYEQYF.

CDR3 protein: CASRPAGGNYNEQFF. The CDR3 DNA follows: TGTGCCAGCAGACCCGCGGGAGGCAATTACAATGAGCAGTTCTTC. This chain joins TRBV11-1 and TRBJ2-1; 8 nucleotides line up with TRBD2. Trimming removed 6 bases from V and 4 bases from J; junction bases left unmatched: 8. Germline V gives CDR1 SGHAT, CDR2 FQDESV (reference sequence). The CDR3 runs 15 residues.

J is TRBJ1-4 and V is TRBV11-1, with a tentative D call TRBD1 (6 bases). The CDR3 totals 13 residues. Germline assignment: CDR1 SGHAT and CDR2 FQDESV (reference sequence). The ends were cut back, 2 bases at V and 6 bases at J, with 7 bases in the middle. CDR3 residues: CASSLQGHEKLFF. The CDR3, as DNA: TGTGCCAGCAGCTTACAGGGGCATGAAAAACTGTTTTTT.

V gene TRBV19 combines with J gene TRBJ1-4; 8 bases are shared with TRBD1. Looked up from germline, CDR1 is LNHDA and CDR2 is SQIVND (reference sequence). The CDR3 consists of 14 residues. Losses at the gene ends were 6 bases for V and 11 bases for J; bases not matched to a gene: 11. This CDR3 is CASSVRLTGGKLFF. As DNA, the CDR3 is TGTGCCAGTAGCGTGAGACTCACAGGGGGGAAACTGTTTTTT.

This CDR3 reads CASSLGTVYGYTF. In nucleotides, the CDR3 is TGCGCCAGCAGCTTGGGGACAGTGTATGGCTACACCTTC. The chain couples TRBV5-1 to TRBJ1-2; D might be TRBD1 (6 bases). Germline V CDR1 and CDR2: SGHRS, YFSETQ. The CDR3 covers 13 residues. V was pared by 0 bases and J by 5 bases, with 8 bases between.

The genes are TRBV7-6 and TRBJ2-3; TRBD1 is a possible D gene (6 bases). Trimming pared 4 bases from V and 0 bases from J, leaving 17 bases between. Germline CDR1 and CDR2: SGHVS and FNYEAQ. The CDR3 has 17 amino acids. The CDR3 sequence: CASSSGQSQTSTDTQYF. The CDR3 nucleotides read TGTGCCAGCAGCTCAGGACAGTCCCAAACTAGCACAGATACGCAGTATTTT.

The J gene is TRBJ2-7, the V gene TRBV29-1; a weak D match, TRBD1 (6 bases). Germline-derived CDR1 and CDR2 are SQVTM and ANQGSEA. Trimming left V 7 bases short and J 3 bases short, with 16 bases between. The length of the CDR3 is 13 residues. The CDR3 DNA sequence: TGCAGCGCCCAATATAGGGGGAGCTACGAGCAGTACTTC. It specifies CSAQYRGSYEQYF.

This chain's CDR3 is CASSERLAGTQETQYF. In DNA form, the CDR3 reads TGTGCCAGCAGCGAGCGACTAGCGGGGACCCAAGAGACCCAGTACTTC. J is TRBJ2-5 and V is TRBV7-6, with TRBD2 matching over 11 bases. Germline CDR1 and CDR2: SGHVS and FNYEAQ. The CDR3 is 16 residues long. V gave up 5 bases and J gave up 1 base; unmatched junction bases: 6. Together with reference TRBV7-6 and TRBJ2-5, the CDR3 gives the full variable domain: GAGVSQSPRYKVTKRGQDVALRCDPISGHVSLYWYRQALGQGPEFLTYFNYEAQQDKSGLPNDRFSAERPEGSISTLTIQRTEQRDSAMYRCASSERLAGTQETQYFGPGTRLLVL.

The chain uses TRBV6-5 and TRBJ2-5, with 12 bases matching TRBD1. The trim removed 7 bases at V and 4 bases at J, leaving 7 bases unmatched. The CDR3 is made up of 15 amino acids. Germline CDR1 reads MNHEY; CDR2 reads SVGAGI. The CDR3 reads CASTRDRGLLETQYF. DNA of the CDR3: TGTGCCAGCACCAGGGACAGGGGGCTTCTAGAGACCCAGTACTTC.

The chain joins TRBV24-1 to TRBJ2-3; D remains unclear. The CDR3 extends over 13 amino acids. Germline V gene lookup returns CDR1 KGHDR and CDR2 SFDVKD. V was pared by 8 bases and J by 0 bases, with 8 bases between. The CDR3 nucleotides are TGTGCCACCAAAGGTTTTAGCACAGATACGCAGTATTTT. Protein: CATKGFSTDTQYF.

This clone was counted only a few times. The chain joins TRBV6-2 or TRBV6-3 to TRBJ1-2; 8 bases agree with TRBD1. The CDR3 consists of 16 residues. With 2 bases clipped from V and 6 bases from J, the junction kept 11 bases outside the gene matches. Germline-derived CDR1 and CDR2 are MNHEY and SVGEGT. The CDR3 is CASSYPSDRVGNGYTF. CDR3 nucleotide sequence: TGTGCCAGCAGTTACCCGTCGGACAGGGTTGGGAATGGCTACACCTTC.

V is TRBV19 and J is TRBJ1-4, with 8 bases identical to TRBD1. The germline V gene encodes CDR1 LNHDA and CDR2 SQIVND (reference sequence). The CDR3 length is 13 residues. Trimming cost V 3 bases and J 8 bases; bases outside gene matches: 2. CDR3 loop: CASSMDREEKLFF. The CDR3 coding sequence is TGTGCCAGTAGTATGGACAGGGAAGAAAAACTGTTTTTT.

The chain has TRBV27 and TRBJ1-6, with a possible D match to TRBD1 (5 bases). Looked up from germline, CDR1 is MNHEY and CDR2 is SMNVEV (reference sequence). The ends were cut back, 8 bases at V and 5 bases at J, with 13 bases in the middle. The CDR3 consists of 14 residues. The CDR3 nucleotides are TGTGCCAGCGGCCAGGGCTACCATAATTCACCCCTCCACTTT. Protein: CASGQGYHNSPLHF.